This passage covers 32 T cell receptor beta chains from one sample sequenced in a study of PD-1 blockade in classical Hodgkin lymphoma. Libraries were prepared by immunoSEQ multiplex PCR; TCRdb keeps only in-frame clonotypes and omits some of them. The data contain tens of thousands of clones, 90% of them singletons. Indicated time point: cycle 4 day 1 (C4D1), after less than 7 weeks of nivolumab. All patients relapsed after autologous stem cell transplantation, and brentuximab vedotin exposure varied. Sequences were derived from peripheral blood mononuclear cells (PBMCs), sampled before the fourth cycle of nivolumab. The source is a human donor with classical Hodgkin lymphoma.

This chain links TRBV5-4 with TRBJ2-3, with 7 bases identical to TRBD2. CDR3 length equals 12 residues. V lost 3 bases, J lost 6 bases, and 1 base stayed unmatched. Germline V gene lookup returns CDR1 SGHNT and CDR2 YYREEE (reference sequence). Written as DNA, the CDR3 is TGTGCCAGCAGCTGGGGGGGTGATACGCAGTATTTT. It specifies CASSWGGDTQYF.

This clone has a single count. The chain carries TRBV7-2 and TRBJ1-1; D possibly corresponds to TRBD1 (6 bases). The CDR3 has 14 residues. The germline V gene has CDR1 SGHTA and CDR2 FQGNSA. V dropped 5 bases and J dropped 1 base, with 11 bases sitting between them. In DNA, the CDR3 is TGTGCCAGCAGCCTTCCGGACAGGAACACTGAAGCTTTCTTT. Its protein is CASSLPDRNTEAFF.

The rearrangement links TRBV6-4 to TRBJ2-1; 11 bases are a match to TRBD1. V was clipped by 0 bases and J by 6 bases; unmatched bases: 4. Germline V lookup: CDR1 MRHNA, CDR2 SNTAGT. The CDR3 is 16 amino acids. The CDR3 reads CASSDSGTGGVNEQFF. For the CDR3, the DNA is TGTGCCAGCAGTGACTCTGGGACAGGGGGGGTCAATGAGCAGTTCTTC.

The chain has TRBV25-1 and TRBJ1-1; D is unclear. This CDR3 contains 15 residues. The germline V and J ends were trimmed by 1 base and 5 bases, with 14 bases remaining between them. Germline CDR1 reads MGHDK; CDR2 reads SYGVNS. In DNA, the CDR3 is TGTGCCAGCAGTGAATGGGAGATCCCGGGGACTGAAGCTTTCTTT. It encodes CASSEWEIPGTEAFF.

The V gene is TRBV7-2, the J gene TRBJ2-1; TRBD2 aligns across 9 bases. In germline, CDR1 is SGHTA, CDR2 FQGNSA. The CDR3 has 15 amino acids. V gave up 5 bases and J gave up 5 bases; unmatched junction bases: 7. CDR3 bases: TGTGCCAGCAGCCTATATAGCGGGGGAAACAATGAGCAGTTCTTC. This sequence encodes CASSLYSGGNNEQFF. The whole variable domain, remainder taken from reference TRBV7-2 and TRBJ2-1, is GAGVSQSPSNKVTEKGKDVELRCDPISGHTALYWYRQSLGQGLEFLIYFQGNSAPDKSGLPSDRFSAERTGGSVSTLTIQRTQQEDSAVYLCASSLYSGGNNEQFFGPGTRLTVL.

The CDR3 sequence is CASSQDRNNYEQYF. DNA for the CDR3: TGTGCCAGCAGCCAAGATAGGAACAACTACGAGCAGTACTTC. The rearrangement uses TRBV4-2 and TRBJ2-7; D gene ambiguous. The CDR3 consists of 14 residues. Germline CDR1 LGHNA, CDR2 YNFKEQ. Trimming pared 0 bases from V and 3 bases from J, leaving 9 bases between.

The chain links TRBV19 to TRBJ1-3; D is possibly TRBD1 (5 bases). Trimming stripped 5 bases from V and 2 bases from J, with 10 bases between. The CDR3 runs to 14 residues. Germline CDR1 and CDR2: LNHDA and SQIVND (reference sequence). The CDR3 loop is CASSWWDPGNTIYF. Written as DNA, the CDR3 is TGTGCCAGTAGTTGGTGGGACCCTGGAAACACCATATATTTT.

V and J are TRBV27 and TRBJ2-7; D possibly corresponds to TRBD1 (5 bases). Germline-derived CDR1 and CDR2 are MNHEY and SMNVEV (reference sequence). V was clipped by 0 bases and J by 1 base, with 13 bases between them. The CDR3 runs to 16 residues. This CDR3 reads CASSLSKERGSYEQYF. The CDR3 nucleotides read TGTGCCAGCAGTTTATCGAAGGAAAGGGGATCCTACGAGCAGTACTTC.

To note about this clone: This sample also contains other DNA sequences that code for the same CDR3. The genes are TRBV10-3 and TRBJ2-2; 9 positions agree with TRBD2. The ends lost 6 bases at V and 4 bases at J; junction bases unmatched: 12. The CDR3 contains 17 residues. In germline, CDR1 is ENHRY, CDR2 SYGVKD. This CDR3 is CAISAREGGGGTGELFF. The CDR3, as DNA: TGTGCCATCAGCGCAAGGGAGGGCGGGGGGGGCACCGGGGAGCTGTTTTTT.

The chain is built from TRBV7-2 and TRBJ1-3, with D possibly TRBD1 on 5 matching bases. Germline CDR1 and CDR2: SGHTA and FQGNSA. This CDR3 has 16 amino acids. Trimming pared 5 bases from V and 4 bases from J, leaving 18 bases between. CDR3 in amino acids: CASSPLRGGDGNTIYF. The CDR3 DNA sequence: TGTGCCAGCAGCCCCCTTCGCGGGGGGGACGGAAACACCATATATTTT.

The chain employs TRBV14 and TRBJ1-1; D remains ambiguous. From germline, CDR1 is SGHDN and CDR2 FVKESK. The ends were cut back, 3 bases at V and 1 base at J, with 15 bases in the middle. The CDR3 has 16 residues. CDR3 DNA sequence: TGTGCCAGCAGCCATTACCTCGGACGGACGAACACTGAAGCTTTCTTT. This gives the protein CASSHYLGRTNTEAFF. Full variable domain (remainder filled in from reference TRBV14 and TRBJ1-1): EAGVTQFPSHSVIEKGQTVTLRCDPISGHDNLYWYRRVMGKEIKFLLHFVKESKQDESGMPNNRFLAERTGGTYSTLKVQPAELEDSGVYFCASSHYLGRTNTEAFFGQGTRLTVV.

V is TRBV14 and J is TRBJ1-2, with a weak D call TRBD1 (6 bases). The CDR3 loop spans 15 amino acids. Germline-derived CDR1 and CDR2 are SGHDN and FVKESK. With 3 bases removed from V and 0 bases from J, the gap between germline ends came to 11 bases. For the CDR3, the DNA is TGTGCCAGCAGCCAGGGGGCCAAGTCTAACTATGGCTACACCTTC. Translation gives CASSQGAKSNYGYTF.

Remarks on this clone: The identical CDR3 is also encoded by other nucleotide sequences in the sample. The genes are TRBV7-8 and TRBJ2-7, with D possibly TRBD2 on 6 matching bases. Trimming left V 0 bases short and J 0 bases short, with 15 bases between. This CDR3 is 17 amino acids long. The germline gives CDR1 SGHVS, CDR2 FQNEAQ. The CDR3 nucleotides are TGTGCCAGCAGCTTAGCCGGACTAAGCGGACTCTCCTACGAGCAGTACTTC. Translating gives CASSLAGLSGLSYEQYF.

This clone has only one observation. This chain joins TRBV29-1 and TRBJ2-2; TRBD1 or TRBD2 may be the D gene (7 bases each). Trimming took off 0 bases at V and 0 bases at J, with 11 bases between the two ends. Germline V gene lookup returns CDR1 SQVTM and CDR2 ANQGSEA. The length of the CDR3 is 16 residues. CDR3 sequence reads: CSVEEGGGANTGELFF. Here the CDR3 DNA reads TGCAGCGTTGAAGAGGGAGGGGGCGCGAACACCGGGGAGCTGTTTTTT.

This clone appeared a single time. The V gene is TRBV7-9, the J gene TRBJ2-5, with D possibly matching TRBD1 (5 bases). The J call could be wrong; TRBJ2-7 is a better fit for the DNA end. This CDR3 is 16 amino acids long. Germline V gives CDR1 SEHNR, CDR2 FQNEAQ (reference sequence). CDR3 in amino acids: CASSLVIWTSTYEQYF. For the CDR3, the DNA is TGTGCCAGCAGCTTAGTTATCTGGACATCCACCTACGAGCAGTACTTC.

The rearrangement joins TRBV5-6 to TRBJ1-2; D call uncertain. CDR1 and CDR2 (germline): SGHDT, YYEEEE. The CDR3 spans 13 residues. The V end lost 1 base, the J end lost 6 bases, and 10 bases lay between the germline ends. CDR3 region: CASSLNRRDGYTF. The CDR3 region has the DNA TGTGCCAGCAGCTTGAACCGGAGGGATGGCTACACCTTC.

The rearrangement uses TRBV4-2 and TRBJ1-1, with D perhaps matching TRBD1 (6 bases). Deletions cut 3 bases from V and 0 bases from J, with 8 bases between. The CDR3 length is 14 residues. The germline CDR1 and CDR2 sequences are LGHNA and YNFKEQ. CDR3 in DNA: TGTGCCAGCAGCCAGGGGGCGTTGAACACTGAAGCTTTCTTT. It encodes CASSQGALNTEAFF.

The chain recombines TRBV18 with TRBJ2-5; maybe TRBD1 (6 bases). The V and J ends lost 3 bases and 1 base respectively, with 9 bases between them. The CDR3 is made up of 14 amino acids. The V gene's germline CDR1 is KGHSH and CDR2 LQKENI. CDR3 residues: CASSPRTVQETQYF. The CDR3 coding sequence is TGTGCCAGCTCACCCCGGACAGTCCAAGAGACCCAGTACTTC.

This clone was seen only once. V usage is TRBV15 and J usage is TRBJ2-2, with 12 bases identical to TRBD1. This CDR3 is built from 18 residues. The J segment lost 3 bases and the V segment lost 1 base, leaving 6 bases of the junction unmatched. Germline CDR1 LNHNV, CDR2 YYDKDF (reference sequence). The CDR3 here is CATSRGGTGGLYTGELFF. CDR3 DNA: TGTGCCACCAGCAGAGGGGGGACAGGGGGCTTATACACCGGGGAGCTGTTTTTT.

There are a few counts of this clone. This sequence joins TRBV29-1 and TRBJ2-5; 7 nucleotides line up with TRBD2. Germline CDR1 reads SQVTM; CDR2 reads ANQGSEA. This CDR3 has 14 amino acids. With V trimmed by 3 bases and J by 2 bases, 6 bases remained unmatched. The DNA for the CDR3 is TGCAGCGTTGAGGGACTACCACCGCAAGAGACCCAGTACTTC. Amino acid sequence: CSVEGLPPQETQYF.

Concerning this clone: A junction boundary mismatches the germline segment, possibly from a read error. This chain joins TRBV5-1 and TRBJ1-6; TRBD1 might be the D (6 bases). CDR1 is SGHRS, CDR2 YFSETQ, per germline. The length of the CDR3 is 15 residues. The CDR3 DNA reads TGCGCCAGCAGCTTGAGGCAGGGGCTTAATTCACCCCCCCACTTT. Protein product: CASSLRQGLNSPPHF.

The rearrangement uses TRBV2 and TRBJ1-2; D is possibly TRBD1 (6 bases). V shed 4 bases and J shed 0 bases, with 6 bases lying between them. CDR1 and CDR2 from the germline V gene are SNHLY and FYNNEI. The CDR3 is 13 residues long. CDR3: CASSGQANYGYTF. In DNA, the CDR3 is TGTGCCAGCAGTGGACAGGCTAACTATGGCTACACCTTC.

J is TRBJ2-5 and V is TRBV28; TRBD1 matches 9 bases. Germline trimming cut 8 bases from V and 1 base from J; bases unmatched to any gene: 5. Germline CDR1 is MDHEN and CDR2 is SYDVKM. The length of the CDR3 is 14 residues. The CDR3 DNA sequence: TGTGCCAGCCTCACAGGGGGCCCCCAAGAGACCCAGTACTTC. This codes for CASLTGGPQETQYF.

The J gene is TRBJ2-3, the V gene TRBV27; the match to TRBD2 covers 12 bases. After removal of 2 bases from V and 1 base from J, the junction contained 1 base not matched to a gene. The V gene's germline CDR1 is MNHEY and CDR2 SMNVEV (reference sequence). CDR3 size: 16 residues. The chain's CDR3 is CASSLGLAGCTDTQYF. CDR3 coding DNA: TGTGCCAGCAGTTTAGGACTAGCGGGGTGCACAGATACGCAGTATTTT.

The V call is TRBV5-4, the J call TRBJ2-2; D possibly corresponds to TRBD1 (6 bases). The V gene lost 0 bases and the J gene lost 9 bases, with 6 bases spanning the gap. Germline assignment: CDR1 SGHNT and CDR2 YYREEE (reference sequence). CDR3 length equals 12 residues. CDR3: CASSLGGRELFF. The DNA for the CDR3 is TGTGCCAGCAGCTTGGGGGGGCGGGAGCTGTTTTTT.

The chain uses TRBV15 and TRBJ1-5; D not resolved. The CDR3 sequence is 13 residues long. Trimming removed 0 bases at V and 9 bases at J, with 9 bases between. Germline CDR1 is LNHNV and CDR2 is YYDKDF (reference sequence). The CDR3 reads CATSRDRSRPQHF. CDR3 DNA: TGTGCCACCAGCAGAGATAGAAGTCGGCCCCAGCATTTT.

This clone has a single count. This chain joins TRBV6-1 and TRBJ1-3; D is perhaps TRBD1 (5 bases). Germline values: CDR1 MNHNS, CDR2 SASEGT. The CDR3 covers 14 residues. The ends were cut back, 2 bases at V and 1 base at J, with 6 bases in the middle. CDR3 residues: CASSEQGSGNTIYF. CDR3 DNA sequence: TGTGCCAGCAGTGAACAGGGATCTGGAAACACCATATATTTT.

The chain carries TRBV7-9 and TRBJ2-5; no clear D. The CDR3 is 14 amino acids. Trimming stripped 2 bases from V and 4 bases from J, with 11 bases between. Per germline, CDR1 SEHNR and CDR2 FQNEAQ (reference sequence). CDR3 amino acids: CASSLQVLGETQYF. DNA of the CDR3: TGTGCCAGCAGCTTACAGGTATTGGGAGAGACCCAGTACTTC.

The chain uses TRBV30 and TRBJ1-4; a possible D gene is TRBD1 (5 bases). Germline V lookup: CDR1 GTSNPN, CDR2 SVGIG (reference sequence). Deletions cut 4 bases from V and 11 bases from J, with 11 bases between. The CDR3 totals 11 residues. DNA for the CDR3: TGTGCCTGGACCATGGGGGGTAAACTGTTTTTT. Translation gives CAWTMGGKLFF.

The chain carries TRBV28 and TRBJ1-2, with 8 bases fitting TRBD1. Germline trimming cut 4 bases from V and 8 bases from J; bases unmatched to any gene: 12. Germline V gene lookup returns CDR1 MDHEN and CDR2 SYDVKM. The CDR3 covers 15 residues. As DNA, the CDR3 is TGTGCCAGCAGTTCTTACCAGGGGGCGCTCAGAGGCTACACCTTC. It encodes CASSSYQGALRGYTF.

V usage is TRBV19 and J usage is TRBJ1-2, with TRBD1 identical over 7 bases. The CDR3 totals 14 residues. Germline V CDR1 and CDR2: LNHDA, SQIVND (reference sequence). Losses at the gene ends were 6 bases for V and 4 bases for J; bases not matched to a gene: 8. In DNA, the CDR3 is TGTGCCAGTAGCGCCGGGACAGTCGCCTATGGCTACACCTTC. This translates into CASSAGTVAYGYTF.

This clone has just one count. V and J are TRBV7-9 and TRBJ2-5; no clear D gene. V dropped 5 bases and J dropped 9 bases, with 10 bases sitting between them. The CDR3 runs to 11 residues. The V gene's germline CDR1 is SEHNR and CDR2 FQNEAQ (reference sequence). The CDR3, as DNA: TGTGCCAGCAGCCCGACTGAGGCCCAGTACTTC. It translates to CASSPTEAQYF.